The rows below give T cell receptor beta chains drawn from one sample of a study of T-cell memory formation after mild COVID-19. TCRdb redid the calling of the 5' RACE reads with MiXCR, one entry per CDR3 protein. The sample lists roughly 310,000 distinct CDR3 sequences, roughly 15% occurring once. Sequenced: PBMCs or a T cell subset sorted from them (not recorded which). These receptors all stem from a man aged 18 to 30 who had mild COVID-19 (a few samples of this study predate the infection). Cell type and time point are not known. The conserved cysteine and the conserved F or W are not part of the CDR3 here. Fields, in order: V gene, CDR3 protein.

V: TRBV6-1; CDR3: ASSEGPRGEQF
V: TRBV7-9; CDR3: ASSLLMVGQGLDGYT
V: TRBV6-1; CDR3: ASISGIEQF
V: TRBV9; CDR3: ASSVVAAGEQY
V: TRBV20-1; CDR3: SALPKGQGAYNEQF
V: TRBV6-1; CDR3: ASSAAGEGTQY
V: TRBV7-9; CDR3: ASSSKTGQETQY
V: TRBV6-2/TRBV6-3; CDR3: ASSYGGAGQPQH
V: TRBV5-1; CDR3: ASRRGAAEGAYEQY
V: TRBV7-9; CDR3: ASSPNLADRAGANVLT
V: TRBV7-2; CDR3: ASSSVLTGELF
V: TRBV6-1; CDR3: ASSAGIHSYEQY
V: TRBV20-1; CDR3: SAAPRVATEAF
V: TRBV7-2; CDR3: ASQGDGYGYT
V: TRBV6-2/TRBV6-3; CDR3: ASSLLGQGFTEAF
V: TRBV5-1; CDR3: ASSLFGNEERAF
V: TRBV29-1; CDR3: SVEEGFGTGELF
V: TRBV7-2; CDR3: ASSRYSNQPQH
V: TRBV7-9; CDR3: ASSPTRATDTQY
V: TRBV7-6; CDR3: ASSQWTGGVETQY
V: TRBV6-2/TRBV6-3; CDR3: ASSYSIRGGNYQETQY
V: TRBV6-2/TRBV6-3; CDR3: ASSYSDRVYNEQF
V: TRBV12-3/TRBV12-4; CDR3: ASSLRLAGGELF
V: TRBV5-5; CDR3: ASSRLVLNTGELF
V: TRBV2; CDR3: ASTGEAGQRDQPQH
V: TRBV20-1; CDR3: SAPYSGTATDTQY
V: TRBV7-2; CDR3: ASSLGGGKVYGYT